This is a list of T cell receptor beta chains from one sample in a study of brain T cells in children with intractable seizures. Some clones are missing from TCRdb's copy, which holds only in-frame ones; the method was immunoSEQ multiplex PCR. This table has tens of thousands of clones, 85% to 95% appearing once. The starting material was peripheral blood, obtained at surgery. These receptors were collected from a boy younger than two with tuberous sclerosis and intractable seizures. The CDR3 runs from the conserved cysteine through the conserved F or W. Each record gives: V gene, clone size, D gene, J gene, CDR3 DNA, CDR3 protein. The D gene is left open where the match is weak. Clone size is stated in some rows and not others, as once, few, many or a class when expanded.

v_gene: TRBV5-3
abundance: .
d_gene: .
j_gene: TRBJ1-2
CDR3nt: TGTGCCAGAAGCCAGGACGGGAAGGGCGGGGGCTACACCTTC
CDR3aa: CARSQDGKGGGYTF

v_gene: TRBV15
abundance: .
d_gene: .
j_gene: TRBJ1-2
CDR3nt: TGTGCCACCAGCAGAGCTCTGTCTGCGAACTATGGCTACACCTTC
CDR3aa: CATSRALSANYGYTF

v_gene: TRBV15
abundance: .
d_gene: .
j_gene: TRBJ1-2
CDR3nt: TGTGCCACCAGCAGAGATAAGCGGGGTAACTATGGCTACACCTTC
CDR3aa: CATSRDKRGNYGYTF

v_gene: TRBV9
abundance: once
d_gene: .
j_gene: TRBJ1-3
CDR3nt: TGTGCCAGCAGCGTAGGGTTTCCCTCTGGAAACACCATATATTTT
CDR3aa: CASSVGFPSGNTIYF

v_gene: TRBV4-2
abundance: .
d_gene: .
j_gene: TRBJ1-6
CDR3nt: TGTGCCAGCAGCCAAGTTTGGACAGAGGATAATAATTCACCCCTCCACTTT
CDR3aa: CASSQVWTEDNNSPLHF

v_gene: TRBV15
abundance: .
d_gene: TRBD1
j_gene: TRBJ2-7
CDR3nt: TGTGCCACCAGCCCCACCGGGACAGCCTACGAGCAGTACTTC
CDR3aa: CATSPTGTAYEQYF

v_gene: TRBV29-1
abundance: .
d_gene: .
j_gene: TRBJ1-2
CDR3nt: TGCAGCGTTGAAGGGGCCTGGACACAGTATGGCTACACCTTC
CDR3aa: CSVEGAWTQYGYTF

v_gene: TRBV7-9
abundance: .
d_gene: TRBD2
j_gene: TRBJ2-2
CDR3nt: TGTGCCAGCAGCTTCGGACTAGCGGGGCTCGCCGGGGAGCTGTTTTTT
CDR3aa: CASSFGLAGLAGELFF

v_gene: TRBV2
abundance: .
d_gene: .
j_gene: TRBJ2-7
CDR3nt: TGTGCCAGCAGTGAAGCCGTTTTCTACGAGCAGTACTTC
CDR3aa: CASSEAVFYEQYF

v_gene: TRBV6-5
abundance: .
d_gene: .
j_gene: TRBJ2-3
CDR3nt: TGTGCCAGCGAAAGAGCAGGCACAGATACGCAGTATTTT
CDR3aa: CASERAGTDTQYF

v_gene: TRBV7-6
abundance: .
d_gene: TRBD1
j_gene: TRBJ1-4
CDR3nt: TGTGCCAGCAGCTTAGTAGTCTGGCAGGGGGTTGAAAAACTGTTTTTT
CDR3aa: CASSLVVWQGVEKLFF

v_gene: TRBV10-3
abundance: .
d_gene: .
j_gene: TRBJ1-5
CDR3nt: TGTGCCATCAGTGAGTCGGTCGATCAGCCCCAGCATTTT
CDR3aa: CAISESVDQPQHF

v_gene: TRBV19
abundance: once
d_gene: .
j_gene: TRBJ1-2
CDR3nt: TGTGCCAGTAGTTTGGGCAACTTCGTGGGCTACACCTTC
CDR3aa: CASSLGNFVGYTF

v_gene: TRBV3-1/TRBV3-2
abundance: .
d_gene: .
j_gene: TRBJ2-4
CDR3nt: TGTGCCAGCAGCCAATGGGGAAATTCGGCGATAGCCAAAAACATTCAGTACTTC
CDR3aa: CASSQWGNSAIAKNIQYF

v_gene: TRBV5-1
abundance: .
d_gene: TRBD1
j_gene: TRBJ1-2
CDR3nt: TGCGCCAGCAGCTTTCCGGGACAGGGCCGTGGCTACACCTTC
CDR3aa: CASSFPGQGRGYTF

v_gene: TRBV18
abundance: .
d_gene: .
j_gene: TRBJ1-5
CDR3nt: TGTGCCAGCTCACCACAGGGGCGGATTAGCAATCAGCCCCAGCATTTT
CDR3aa: CASSPQGRISNQPQHF